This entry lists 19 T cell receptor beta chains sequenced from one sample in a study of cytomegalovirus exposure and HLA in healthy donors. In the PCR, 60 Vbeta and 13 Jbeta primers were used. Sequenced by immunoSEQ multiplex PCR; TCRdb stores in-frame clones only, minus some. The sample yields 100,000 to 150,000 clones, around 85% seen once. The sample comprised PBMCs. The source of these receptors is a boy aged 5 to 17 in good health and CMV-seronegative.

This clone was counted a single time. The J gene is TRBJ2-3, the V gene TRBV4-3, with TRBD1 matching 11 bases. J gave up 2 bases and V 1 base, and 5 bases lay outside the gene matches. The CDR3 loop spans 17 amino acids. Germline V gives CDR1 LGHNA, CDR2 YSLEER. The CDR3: CASSQAQDRGPTDTQYF. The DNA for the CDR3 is TGCGCCAGCAGCCAAGCCCAGGACAGGGGGCCCACAGATACGCAGTATTTT.

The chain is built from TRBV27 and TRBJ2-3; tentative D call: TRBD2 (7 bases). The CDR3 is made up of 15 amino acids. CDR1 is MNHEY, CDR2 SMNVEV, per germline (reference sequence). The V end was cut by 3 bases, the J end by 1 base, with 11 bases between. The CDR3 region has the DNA TGTGCCAGCAGTTTTAGAGGGGGGGGCACAGATACGCAGTATTTT. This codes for CASSFRGGGTDTQYF.

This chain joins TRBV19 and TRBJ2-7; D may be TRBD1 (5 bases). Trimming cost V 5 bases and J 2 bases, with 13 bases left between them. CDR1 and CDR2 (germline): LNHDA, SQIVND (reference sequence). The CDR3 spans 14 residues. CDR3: CASSPTDMPYEQYF. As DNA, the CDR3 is TGTGCCAGTAGTCCGACAGACATGCCCTACGAGCAGTACTTC.

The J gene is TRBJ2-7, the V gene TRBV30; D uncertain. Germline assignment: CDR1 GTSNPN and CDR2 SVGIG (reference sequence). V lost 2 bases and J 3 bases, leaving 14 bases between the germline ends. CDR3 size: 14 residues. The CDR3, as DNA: TGTGCCTGGAGTTCGGTTTTGCGCTTCTACGAGCAGTACTTC. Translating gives CAWSSVLRFYEQYF.

CDR3 bases: TGTGCCAGCAGTTATTCTATAAAACGGGAGCGCACCGGGGAGCTGTTTTTT. This encodes CASSYSIKRERTGELFF. This chain links TRBV6-9 with TRBJ2-2; D is perhaps TRBD2 (6 bases). The CDR3 runs 17 residues. V dropped 0 bases and J dropped 4 bases, with 15 bases sitting between them. The germline V gene encodes CDR1 MNHGY and CDR2 SVAAGI.

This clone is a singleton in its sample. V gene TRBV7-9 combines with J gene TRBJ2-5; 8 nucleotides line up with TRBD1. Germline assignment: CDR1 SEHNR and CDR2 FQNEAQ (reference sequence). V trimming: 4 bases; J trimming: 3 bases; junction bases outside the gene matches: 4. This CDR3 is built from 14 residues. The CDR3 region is CASSSDREKETQYF. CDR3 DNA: TGTGCCAGCAGCTCGGACAGGGAGAAAGAGACCCAGTACTTC. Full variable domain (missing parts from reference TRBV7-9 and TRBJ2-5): DTGVSQNPRHKITKRGQNVTFRCDPISEHNRLYWYRQTLGQGPEFLTYFQNEAQLEKSRLLSDRFSAERPKGSFSTLEIQRTEQGDSAMYLCASSSDREKETQYFGPGTRLLVL.

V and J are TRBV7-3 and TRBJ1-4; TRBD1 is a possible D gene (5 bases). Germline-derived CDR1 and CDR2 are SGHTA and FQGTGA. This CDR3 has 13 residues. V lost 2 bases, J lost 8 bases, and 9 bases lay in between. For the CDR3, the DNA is TGTGCCAGCAGCTTATCGGGGGGGGAAAAACTGTTTTTT. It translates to CASSLSGGEKLFF.

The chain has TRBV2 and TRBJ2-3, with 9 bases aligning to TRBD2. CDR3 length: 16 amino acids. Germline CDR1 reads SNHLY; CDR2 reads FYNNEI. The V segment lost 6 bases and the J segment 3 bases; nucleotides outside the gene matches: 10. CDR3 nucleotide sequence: TGTGCCAGCAGCAGCTTCTTAAGCGGGGGGACAGATACGCAGTATTTT. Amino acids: CASSSFLSGGTDTQYF. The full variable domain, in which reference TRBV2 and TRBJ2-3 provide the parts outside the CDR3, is EPEVTQTPSHQVTQMGQEVILRCVPISNHLYFYWYRQILGQKVEFLVSFYNNEISEKSEIFDDQFSVERPDGSNFTLKIRSTKLEDSAMYFCASSSFLSGGTDTQYFGPGTRLTVL.

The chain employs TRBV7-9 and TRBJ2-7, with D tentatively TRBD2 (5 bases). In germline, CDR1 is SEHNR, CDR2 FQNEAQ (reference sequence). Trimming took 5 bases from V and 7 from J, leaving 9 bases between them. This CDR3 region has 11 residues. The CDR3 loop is CASSHPGEQYF. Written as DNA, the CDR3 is TGTGCCAGCAGCCATCCGGGAGAGCAGTACTTC.

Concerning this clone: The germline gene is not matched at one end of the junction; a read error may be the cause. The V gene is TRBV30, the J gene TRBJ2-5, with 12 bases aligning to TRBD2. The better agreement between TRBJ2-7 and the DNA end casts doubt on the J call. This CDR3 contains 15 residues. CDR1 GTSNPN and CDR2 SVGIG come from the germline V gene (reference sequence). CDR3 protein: CARSGLAGGPGEQYF. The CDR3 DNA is TGTGCCCGGAGTGGCCTAGCGGGAGGGCCGGGCGAGCAGTACTTC.

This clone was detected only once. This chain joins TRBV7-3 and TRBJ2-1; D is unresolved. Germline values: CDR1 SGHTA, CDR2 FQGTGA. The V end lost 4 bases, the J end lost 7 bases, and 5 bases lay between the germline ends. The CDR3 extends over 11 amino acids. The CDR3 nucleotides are TGTGCCAGCAGCTCTTCGAATGAGCAGTTCTTC. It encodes CASSSSNEQFF.

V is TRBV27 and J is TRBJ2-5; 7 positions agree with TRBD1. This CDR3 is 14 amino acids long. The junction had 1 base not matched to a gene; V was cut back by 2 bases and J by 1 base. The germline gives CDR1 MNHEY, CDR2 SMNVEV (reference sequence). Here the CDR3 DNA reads TGTGCCAGCAGTTTACACAGGGGCCAAGAGACCCAGTACTTC. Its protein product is CASSLHRGQETQYF.

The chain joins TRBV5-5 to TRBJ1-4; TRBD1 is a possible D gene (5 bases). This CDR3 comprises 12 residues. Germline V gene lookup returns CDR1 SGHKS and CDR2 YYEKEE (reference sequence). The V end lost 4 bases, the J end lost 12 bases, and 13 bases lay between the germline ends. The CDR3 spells CASSAGGTQLFF. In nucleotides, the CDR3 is TGTGCCAGCAGCGCGGGGGGGACTCAACTGTTTTTT.

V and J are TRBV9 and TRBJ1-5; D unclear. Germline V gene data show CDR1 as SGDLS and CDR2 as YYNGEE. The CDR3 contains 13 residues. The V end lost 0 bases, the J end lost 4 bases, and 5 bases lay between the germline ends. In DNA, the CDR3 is TGTGCCAGCAGCGTAGCACAGAATCAGCCCCAGCATTTT. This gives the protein CASSVAQNQPQHF.

The CDR3 protein is CASSFGGQGGYTF. CDR3 DNA: TGTGCCAGCAGTTTCGGCGGACAAGGCGGCTACACCTTC. The chain recombines TRBV27 with TRBJ1-2; D perhaps matches TRBD1 (5 bases). There are 13 residues in the CDR3. V was pared by 3 bases and J by 8 bases, with 13 bases between. Germline CDR1 MNHEY, CDR2 SMNVEV (reference sequence).

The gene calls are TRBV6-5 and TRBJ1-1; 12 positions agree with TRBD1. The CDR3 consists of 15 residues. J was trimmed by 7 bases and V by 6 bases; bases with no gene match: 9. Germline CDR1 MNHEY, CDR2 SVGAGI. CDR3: CASRPGTGGLVEAFF. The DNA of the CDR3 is TGTGCCAGCAGACCCGGGACAGGGGGCTTAGTTGAAGCTTTCTTT.

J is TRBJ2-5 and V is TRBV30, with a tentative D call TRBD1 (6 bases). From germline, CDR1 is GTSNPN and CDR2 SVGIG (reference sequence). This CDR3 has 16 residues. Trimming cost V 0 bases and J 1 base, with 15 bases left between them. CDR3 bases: TGTGCCTGGAGTGTAGGGGTAGGGGGAACCCAAGAGACCCAGTACTTC. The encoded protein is CAWSVGVGGTQETQYF.

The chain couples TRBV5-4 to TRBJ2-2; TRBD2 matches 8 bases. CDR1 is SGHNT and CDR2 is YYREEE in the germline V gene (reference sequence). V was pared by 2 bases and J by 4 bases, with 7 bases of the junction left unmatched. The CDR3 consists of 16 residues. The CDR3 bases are TGTGCCAGCAGCTTATCGACGGGGGGGAGCACCGGGGAGCTGTTTTTT. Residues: CASSLSTGGSTGELFF.

In DNA form, the CDR3 reads TGTGCCAGCAGCTTAGTCCAGGGTAAATCCTACGAGCAGTACTTC. This encodes CASSLVQGKSYEQYF. The gene calls are TRBV7-9 and TRBJ2-7, with D possibly TRBD1 on 5 matching bases. The germline V and J ends were trimmed by 1 base and 1 base, with 11 bases remaining between them. The germline V gene has CDR1 SEHNR and CDR2 FQNEAQ (reference sequence). The CDR3 length is 15 residues. The variable domain in full, with the rest retrieved from reference TRBV7-9 and TRBJ2-7, is DTGVSQNPRHKITKRGQNVTFRCDPISEHNRLYWYRQTLGQGPEFLTYFQNEAQLEKSRLLSDRFSAERPKGSFSTLEIQRTEQGDSAMYLCASSLVQGKSYEQYFGPGTRLTVT.